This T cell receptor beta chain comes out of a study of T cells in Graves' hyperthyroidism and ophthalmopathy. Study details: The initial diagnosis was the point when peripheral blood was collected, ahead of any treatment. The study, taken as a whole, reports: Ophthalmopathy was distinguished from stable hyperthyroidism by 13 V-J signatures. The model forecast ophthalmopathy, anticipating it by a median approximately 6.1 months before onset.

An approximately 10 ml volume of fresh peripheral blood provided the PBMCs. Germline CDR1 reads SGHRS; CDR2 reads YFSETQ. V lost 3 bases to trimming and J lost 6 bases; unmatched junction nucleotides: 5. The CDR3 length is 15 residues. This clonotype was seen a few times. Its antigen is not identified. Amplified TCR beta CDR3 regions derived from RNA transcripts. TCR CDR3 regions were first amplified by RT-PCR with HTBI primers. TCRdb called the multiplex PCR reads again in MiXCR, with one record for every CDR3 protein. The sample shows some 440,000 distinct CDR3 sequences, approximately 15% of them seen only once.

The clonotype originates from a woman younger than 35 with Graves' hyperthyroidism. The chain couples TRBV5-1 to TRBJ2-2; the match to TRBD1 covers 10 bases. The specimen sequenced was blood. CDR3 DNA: TGCGCCAGCAGCTGGACAGGGGGAGGTTCCGGGGAGCTGTTTTTT. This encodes CASSWTGGGSGELFF.